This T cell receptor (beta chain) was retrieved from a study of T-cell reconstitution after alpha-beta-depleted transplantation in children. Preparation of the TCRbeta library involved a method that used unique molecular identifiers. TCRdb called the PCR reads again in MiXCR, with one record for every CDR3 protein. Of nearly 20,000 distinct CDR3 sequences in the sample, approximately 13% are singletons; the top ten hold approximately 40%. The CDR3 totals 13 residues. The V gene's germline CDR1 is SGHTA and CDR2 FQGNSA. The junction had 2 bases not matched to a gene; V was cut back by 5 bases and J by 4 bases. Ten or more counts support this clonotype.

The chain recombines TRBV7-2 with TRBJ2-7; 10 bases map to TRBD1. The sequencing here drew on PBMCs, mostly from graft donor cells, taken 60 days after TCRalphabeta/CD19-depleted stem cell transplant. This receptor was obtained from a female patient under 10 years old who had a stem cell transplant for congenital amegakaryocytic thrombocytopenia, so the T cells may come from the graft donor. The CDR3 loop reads CASSRDRGYEQYF. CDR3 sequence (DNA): TGTGCCAGCAGCCGGGACAGGGGTTACGAGCAGTACTTC.